This TCR beta chain was identified in a study of cytomegalovirus exposure and HLA in healthy donors. Germline-derived CDR1 and CDR2 are MDHEN and SYDVKM. This CDR3 region has 11 residues. The germline V and J ends were trimmed by 3 bases and 6 bases, with 5 bases remaining between them. The study ran its PCR with 60 Vbeta and 13 Jbeta primers. Repertoires were generated with immunoSEQ multiplex PCR, while TCRdb's copy carries only in-frame clones and drops some. The sample lists about 160,000 clones, approximately 79% seen once, with under 2.5% in the top ten. J is TRBJ2-5 and V is TRBV28; D gene ambiguous. This TCR derives from a man between 35 and 55 years old in good health and CMV-seronegative. Input material: PBMCs. In DNA, the CDR3 is TGTGCCAGCAGTTTTCTACAGACCCAGTACTTC. Translation: CASSFLQTQYF.